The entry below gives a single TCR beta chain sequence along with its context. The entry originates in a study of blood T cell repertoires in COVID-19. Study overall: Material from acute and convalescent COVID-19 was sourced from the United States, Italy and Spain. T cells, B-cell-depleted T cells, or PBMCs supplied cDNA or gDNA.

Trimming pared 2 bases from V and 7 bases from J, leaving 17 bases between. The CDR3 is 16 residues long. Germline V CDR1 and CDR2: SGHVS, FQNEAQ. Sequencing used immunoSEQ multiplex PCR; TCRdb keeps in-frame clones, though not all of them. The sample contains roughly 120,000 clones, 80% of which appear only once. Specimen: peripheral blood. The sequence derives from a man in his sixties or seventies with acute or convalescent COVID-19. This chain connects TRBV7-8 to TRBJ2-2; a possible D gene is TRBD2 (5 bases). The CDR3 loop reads CASSLLGFAGIGELFF. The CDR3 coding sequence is TGTGCCAGCAGCTTATTGGGCTTTGCGGGTATCGGGGAGCTGTTTTTT. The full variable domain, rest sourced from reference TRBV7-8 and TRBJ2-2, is GAGVSQSPRYKVAKRGQDVALRCDPISGHVSLFWYQQALGQGPEFLTYFQNEAQLDKSGLPSDRFFAERPEGSVSTLKIQRTQQEDSAVYLCASSLLGFAGIGELFFGEGSRLTVL.